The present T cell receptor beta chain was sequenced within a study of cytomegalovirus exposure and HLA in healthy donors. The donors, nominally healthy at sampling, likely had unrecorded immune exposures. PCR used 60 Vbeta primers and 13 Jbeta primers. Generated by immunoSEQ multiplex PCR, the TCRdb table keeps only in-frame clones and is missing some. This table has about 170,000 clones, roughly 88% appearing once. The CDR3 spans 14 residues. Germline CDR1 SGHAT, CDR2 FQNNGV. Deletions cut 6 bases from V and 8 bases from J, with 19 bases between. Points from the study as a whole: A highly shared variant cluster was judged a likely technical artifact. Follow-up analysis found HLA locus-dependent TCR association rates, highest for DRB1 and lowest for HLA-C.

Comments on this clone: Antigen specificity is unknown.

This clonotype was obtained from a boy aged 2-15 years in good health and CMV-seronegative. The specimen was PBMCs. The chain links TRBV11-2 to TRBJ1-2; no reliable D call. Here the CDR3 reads CASRRSGESEGYTF. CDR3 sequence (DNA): TGTGCCAGCAGGAGATCCGGGGAATCGGAGGGCTACACCTTC.